The 24 T cell receptor beta chains given below trace back to one sample, sequenced in a study of breast tumors, draining lymph nodes, adjacent tissues. Breast cancer patients provided tissue from their axillary draining lymph nodes. TCRdb reanalysed the multiplex PCR reads using MiXCR and keeps one entry per CDR3 protein. Of about 200,000 distinct CDR3 sequences listed, 31% are singletons. The sequenced sample consisted of axillary lymph node tissue. These receptors were obtained from a female donor with breast cancer. Some clones in this sample may be carry-over from other donors' samples.

This clonotype was recorded many times. The gene calls are TRBV29-1 and TRBJ2-1, with D tentatively TRBD2 (5 bases). Germline values: CDR1 SQVTM, CDR2 ANQGSEA. This CDR3 has 12 amino acids. Between the trimmed V and J ends, which lost 1 base and 7 bases, there was a span of 8 bases. The CDR3 protein is CSVEGQRNEQFF. The CDR3 DNA reads as TGCAGCGTTGAAGGCCAGCGGAATGAGCAGTTCTTC.

This clonotype was found many times. The chain carries TRBV5-1 and TRBJ2-2, with no clear D. Germline values: CDR1 SGHRS, CDR2 YFSETQ. The CDR3 extends over 15 amino acids. The V gene lost 4 bases and the J gene lost 1 base, with 11 bases spanning the gap. CDR3 loop: CASSPVTMNTGELFF. In DNA, the CDR3 is TGCGCCAGCAGCCCCGTGACCATGAACACCGGGGAGCTGTTTTTT.

A remark on this clonotype: This may stem from a read error, because a much larger clone lies one nucleotide away. This sequence joins TRBV28 and TRBJ2-5; the D is unclear. This CDR3 is 13 amino acids long. Germline V gene data show CDR1 as MDHEN and CDR2 as SYDVKM. DNA of the CDR3: TGTGCCAGCACCACTCCGGGCCAAGAGACCCGGTACTTC. This sequence encodes CASTTPGQETRYF.

Comments on this clonotype: Germline is not matched at one junction end, which may reflect a read error. The chain is built from TRBV15 and TRBJ1-5, with TRBD1 as a possible D gene (6 bases). From germline, CDR1 is LNHNV and CDR2 YYDKDF (reference sequence). This CDR3 region has 16 residues. The CDR3 sequence: CATRDGTYGGNQPLHF. The CDR3 coding sequence is TGTGCCACCAGGGACGGTACCTACGGGGGCAATCAGCCCCTGCATTTT.

This clonotype has at least ten counts. The J gene is TRBJ2-5, the V gene TRBV20-1; 14 nucleotides match TRBD2. This CDR3 region has 16 residues. Per germline, CDR1 DFQATT and CDR2 SNEGSKA (reference sequence). The ends lost 5 bases at V and 3 bases at J; junction bases unmatched: 8. The CDR3 reads CSALSPGLAGEETQYF. The DNA of the CDR3 is TGCAGTGCTCTATCCCCGGGACTAGCGGGAGAAGAGACCCAGTACTTC.

The chain uses TRBV29-1 and TRBJ1-2, with D possibly matching TRBD1 (5 bases). Germline values: CDR1 SQVTM, CDR2 ANQGSEA. With 4 bases removed from V and 4 bases from J, the gap between germline ends came to 13 bases. The CDR3 is 13 residues long. CDR3 bases: TGCAGCGTTGGGGACGGATCCACCTATGGCTACACCTTC. As protein: CSVGDGSTYGYTF.

Worth noting for this clonotype: No conserved phenylalanine or tryptophan ends this CDR3, so it is likely a read error. The rearrangement joins TRBV19 to TRBJ2-4; TRBD2 matches at 9 bases. Germline V gene data show CDR1 as LNHDA and CDR2 as SQIVND (reference sequence). This CDR3 is built from 16 residues. V gave up 1 base and J gave up 9 bases; unmatched junction bases: 10. CDR3 protein: CASSIGGGRAWGIQYS. CDR3 nucleotides: TGTGCCAGTAGTATAGGGGGCGGGAGGGCATGGGGCATTCAGTACTCC.

About this clonotype itself: A much larger clonotype is one base distant, so this may be a read error. Here the CDR3 DNA reads TGTGTCAGCAGCTTAGGGGCAGGGGCCGTAGATACGCAGTATTTT. Amino acid sequence: CVSSLGAGAVDTQYF. This sequence joins TRBV11-3 and TRBJ2-3; possible D gene TRBD1, 6 bases. Germline assignment: CDR1 SGHNT and CDR2 YENEEA. The CDR3 is 15 residues long.

Ten or more counts support this clonotype. J is TRBJ2-5 and V is TRBV6-6, with 12 bases fitting TRBD2. V trimming: 5 bases; J trimming: 1 base; junction bases outside the gene matches: 2. Germline assignment: CDR1 MNHNY and CDR2 SVGAGI (reference sequence). CDR3 length equals 15 residues. The CDR3 DNA reads TGTGCCAGCAGTAGACTAGCGGGGGTCCAAGAGACCCAGTACTTC. It translates to CASSRLAGVQETQYF.

The sample holds many counts of this clonotype. The rearrangement joins TRBV9 to TRBJ2-1; 7 positions agree with TRBD2. The CDR3 length is 16 residues. Losses at the gene ends were 3 bases for V and 5 bases for J; bases not matched to a gene: 11. Germline V gives CDR1 SGDLS, CDR2 YYNGEE. Here the CDR3 DNA reads TGTGCCAGCAGCGAGGGAGACCGGGACTACCACAATGAGCAGTTCTTC. Amino acid sequence: CASSEGDRDYHNEQFF.

This clonotype came up a few times. This may be a read error, as it is one base from a much larger clone. The chain is built from TRBV20-1 and TRBJ2-3; 11 positions match TRBD2. Trimming took 6 bases from V and 8 from J; bases not matched to a gene: 10. The CDR3 is 14 residues long. CDR1 and CDR2 from the germline V gene are DFQATT and SNEGSKA (reference sequence). DNA of the CDR3: TGCAGTGCCCATACTAGCGGGAGAAGCGCTACGCAGTATTTT. Residues: CSAHTSGRSATQYF.

This chain uses TRBV11-3 with TRBJ2-7, with D tentatively TRBD1 or TRBD2 (6 bases each). The CDR3 is 14 residues long. CDR1 is SGHNT, CDR2 YENEEA, per germline. V was pared by 5 bases and J by 1 base, with 12 bases between. CDR3 nucleotide sequence: TGTGCCAGCAGCGGAGGGCAGGGGTCCTACGAGCAGTACTTC. It encodes CASSGGQGSYEQYF. Combining the CDR3 with reference TRBV11-3 and TRBJ2-7 gives the whole variable domain EAGVVQSPRYKIIEKKQPVAFWCNPISGHNTLYWYLQNLGQGPELLIRYENEEAVDDSQLPKDRFSAERLKGVDSTLKIQPAELGDSAVYLCASSGGQGSYEQYFGPGTRLTVT.

This clonotype occurred many times. This chain connects TRBV29-1 to TRBJ1-5; the D is unclear. Germline CDR1 is SQVTM and CDR2 is ANQGSEA. CDR3 length: 13 residues. V was shortened by 4 bases and J by 7 bases, with 14 bases between the two germline ends. The CDR3 region has the DNA TGCAGCGTTGGTGAGACGGCGCGGCAGCCCCAGCATTTT. Translating it yields CSVGETARQPQHF. The entire variable domain, with the rest obtained from reference TRBV29-1 and TRBJ1-5, is as follows: SAVISQKPSRDICQRGTSLTIQCQVDSQVTMMFWYRQQPGQSLTLIATANQGSEATYESGFVIDKFPISRPNLTFSTLTVSNMSPEDSSIYLCSVGETARQPQHFGDGTRLSIL.

Regarding this clonotype: Lacking the conserved final phenylalanine or tryptophan, this CDR3 likely reflects a read error. The chain joins TRBV20-1 to TRBJ1-5; TRBD1 matches at 12 bases. CDR3 length equals 17 residues. With 6 bases clipped from V and 7 bases from J, the junction kept 16 bases outside the gene matches. Per germline, CDR1 DFQATT and CDR2 SNEGSKA (reference sequence). CDR3 in amino acids: CSAASPRDRGRGQPQHL. In nucleotides, the CDR3 is TGCAGTGCCGCCTCACCTCGGGACAGGGGGCGCGGGCAGCCCCAGCATCTT.

The sample holds many counts of this clonotype. The CDR3 sequence: CASSQFVGLRSFSYEQYF. The DNA of the CDR3 is TGCGCCAGCAGCCAGTTCGTGGGATTGAGGTCGTTCTCCTACGAGCAGTACTTC. The V gene is TRBV4-1, the J gene TRBJ2-7; D is uncertain. V lost 3 bases and J lost 0, with 21 bases in between. CDR1 and CDR2 from the germline V gene are MGHRA and YSYEKL. This CDR3 contains 18 residues.

A remark on this clonotype: Given a much more abundant clone one base away, this may be a read error. The rearrangement joins TRBV6-1 to TRBJ1-2, with D possibly being TRBD1 (5 bases). The length of the CDR3 is 15 residues. The V end was cut by 2 bases, the J end by 6 bases, with 16 bases between. Per germline, CDR1 MNHNS and CDR2 SASEGT. The CDR3 DNA reads as TGTGCCAGCAGTGAACCCGGACGGGGGTTCGATGGCTACACCTTC. This translates into CASSEPGRGFDGYTF.

The chain couples TRBV6-4 to TRBJ2-1, with 12 bases aligning to TRBD2. In germline, CDR1 is MRHNA, CDR2 SNTAGT. V trimming: 2 bases; J trimming: 0 bases; junction bases outside the gene matches: 5. The CDR3 is 18 amino acids. DNA of the CDR3: TGTGCCAGCAGTGACCCACGACTAGCGGGAGTCTCCTACAATGAGCAGTTCTTC. This codes for CASSDPRLAGVSYNEQFF.

This clonotype was detected many times. This may stem from a read error, because a much larger clone lies one nucleotide away. The V gene is TRBV20-1, the J gene TRBJ2-5, with D possibly TRBD2 on 6 matching bases. Germline V CDR1 and CDR2: DFQATT, SNEGSKA (reference sequence). The CDR3 loop spans 11 amino acids. CDR3 nucleotides: TGCAGTGCCGTTACGGGGGAGACCCAGTCCTTC. Its translation is CSAVTGETQSF.

The chain couples TRBV2 to TRBJ2-7, with TRBD1 identical over 7 bases. Germline V lookup: CDR1 SNHLY, CDR2 FYNNEI. The CDR3 consists of 13 residues. V lost 7 bases and J lost 3; bases outside the gene matches: 6. DNA for the CDR3: TGTGCCAGCAACCAGGACAGGTTCTACGAGCAGTACTTC. Its translation: CASNQDRFYEQYF.

This clonotype was seen at least ten times. The V call is TRBV3-1, the J call TRBJ1-3; 8 nucleotides line up with TRBD1. Trimming at V came to 4 bases and at J to 5 bases, leaving 4 bases not matched to a gene. Germline V CDR1 and CDR2: LGHDT, YNNKEL (reference sequence). This CDR3 is 14 amino acids long. The DNA of the CDR3 is TGTGCCAGCAGCCTAGGACAGGGACGAAACACCATATATTTT. Translating gives CASSLGQGRNTIYF.

To note about this clonotype: The conserved phenylalanine or tryptophan normally closing the CDR3 is absent here, so this likely arose from a read error. The limits of the CDR3 on the DNA are not certain, so only TCRdb's listed CDR3 is given. V is TRBV24-1 and J is TRBJ2-2. The CDR3 is 14 amino acids in total, end residues counted. Germline V gene lookup returns CDR1 KGHDR and CDR2 SFDVKD. CDR3 residues: CATSETRNTRELFL.

This clonotype appeared many times. V gene TRBV15 combines with J gene TRBJ1-4; TRBD1 agrees at 7 bases. The CDR3 is 16 residues long. Germline V gene data show CDR1 as LNHNV and CDR2 as YYDKDF (reference sequence). V was clipped by 0 bases and J by 8 bases; unmatched bases: 9. The CDR3 sequence is CATSRDLDRADEKLFF. The CDR3 DNA reads TGTGCCACCAGCAGAGATCTAGACAGGGCGGACGAAAAACTGTTTTTT.

This clonotype was recorded at least ten times. This chain connects TRBV5-6 to TRBJ1-6, with 8 nucleotides matching TRBD1. Germline assignment: CDR1 SGHDT and CDR2 YYEEEE. This CDR3 is built from 15 residues. V gave up 4 bases and J gave up 10 bases; unmatched junction bases: 10. The CDR3 DNA reads as TGTGCCAGCAGCCAACTCGGACAGGGAAGATCACCCCTCCACTTT. Amino acid sequence: CASSQLGQGRSPLHF.

This clonotype appeared many times. The chain employs TRBV5-1 and TRBJ1-5; D unresolved. The CDR3 has 13 amino acids. Between the trimmed V and J ends, which lost 0 bases and 6 bases, there was a span of 7 bases. Germline assignment: CDR1 SGHRS and CDR2 YFSETQ. The CDR3 nucleotides read TGCGCCAGCAGCTTGGAAGGACCTCAGCCCCAGCATTTT. Protein product: CASSLEGPQPQHF.